This T cell receptor (beta chain) was captured by sequencing in a study of cytomegalovirus exposure and HLA in healthy donors. Study-wide context: Among the approximately 400 donors who were genotyped, roughly 76% fell in the genetic ancestry cluster that is associated with self-reported Caucasian donors. Overall study results and limits: Segments of the TCR beta V type were, in most cases, productive about 90% or about 30% of the time in an earlier analysis. Later analysis demonstrated an association between a missense DCLRE1C variant and TCR beta V- and J-gene trimming.

It was with 60 Vbeta and 13 Jbeta primers that the PCR ran. Sequenced by immunoSEQ multiplex PCR; TCRdb stores in-frame clones only, minus some. Of about 130,000 clones in the sample, roughly 88% were seen once. Points on this clone: The antigen is undetermined.

V shed 1 base, J shed 1 base, and the junction held 4 bases outside the gene matches. Germline V lookup: CDR1 SGHRS, CDR2 YFSETQ. CDR3 size: 15 residues. The TCR was taken from a man aged 45-60 years in good health and CMV-seronegative. V usage is TRBV5-1 and J usage is TRBJ2-7; 8 bases fit TRBD2. Source material: PBMCs. DNA of the CDR3: TGCGCCAGCAGCTTGTCAGCGGGGGTTTCCTACGAGCAGTACTTC. Amino acids: CASSLSAGVSYEQYF.